Shown below are 29 T cell receptor beta chains from a single sample sequenced in a study of circulating and synovial CD4+ cells in juvenile arthritis (dated by TCRdb to the mid-2010s). The library was produced with the immunoSEQ multiplex PCR assay. The source is immuneACCESS, and TCRdb retained only in-frame sequences with V and J called. Part of the clones is not carried over; for the studies checked, unresolved V genes explain less than half of this, and the remainder is unexplained. The sample includes approximately 3,800 clones, with roughly 83% observed a single time. Over 3.5% of the sample goes to the ten largest clones. Input material: CD4+ T cells from synovial fluid. These receptors originate from a human donor with juvenile idiopathic arthritis.

The J gene is TRBJ2-7, the V gene TRBV7-6; 9 bases agree with TRBD1. Germline trimming cut 1 base from V and 2 bases from J; bases unmatched to any gene: 0. The CDR3 extends over 14 amino acids. Germline CDR1 SGHVS, CDR2 FNYEAQ. CDR3 sequence: CASSLDRGPYEQYF. The CDR3 nucleotides are TGTGCCAGCAGCTTAGACAGGGGGCCCTACGAGCAGTACTTC. The complete variable domain, with remaining parts taken from reference TRBV7-6 and TRBJ2-7, reads GAGVSQSPRYKVTKRGQDVALRCDPISGHVSLYWYRQALGQGPEFLTYFNYEAQQDKSGLPNDRFSAERPEGSISTLTIQRTEQRDSAMYRCASSLDRGPYEQYFGPGTRLTVT.

This clone was detected only a few times. The chain is built from TRBV27 and TRBJ1-4; 7 bases fit TRBD1. Germline values: CDR1 MNHEY, CDR2 SMNVEV (reference sequence). Germline trimming cut 3 bases from V and 4 bases from J; bases unmatched to any gene: 8. CDR3 length: 16 amino acids. CDR3 sequence (DNA): TGTGCCAGCAGTTTTTCAGCGGACAGGCTTAATGAAAAACTGTTTTTT. Translation gives CASSFSADRLNEKLFF.

This rearrangement joins TRBV7-2 to TRBJ2-1; 14 bases match TRBD2. Germline V gene data show CDR1 as SGHTA and CDR2 as FQGNSA. The CDR3 totals 15 residues. Unmatched junction bases numbered 4, after V lost 2 bases and J lost 10 bases. CDR3 sequence reads: CASSLQRTSGGEQFF. The CDR3 DNA is TGTGCCAGCAGCTTACAGAGGACTAGCGGGGGGGAGCAGTTCTTC.

The chain recombines TRBV7-2 with TRBJ1-2, with D possibly matching TRBD1 (5 bases). This CDR3 is built from 13 residues. V gave up 3 bases and J gave up 7 bases, with 12 bases separating them. From germline, CDR1 is SGHTA and CDR2 FQGNSA. As DNA, the CDR3 is TGTGCCAGCAGCTTGGGGGGGGAGAGTGGCTACACCTTC. This encodes CASSLGGESGYTF.

CDR3 sequence: CASSYSDSYTGELFF. For the CDR3, the DNA is TGTGCCAGCAGTTACTCAGACTCGTACACCGGGGAGCTGTTTTTT. The J gene is TRBJ2-2, the V gene TRBV6-5; no definite D call. Germline V gene data show CDR1 as MNHEY and CDR2 as SVGAGI. The CDR3 sequence is 15 residues long. Trimming shortened V by 0 bases and J by 3 bases, and 8 bases separated the two germline ends.

V gene TRBV2 combines with J gene TRBJ2-7; the match to TRBD1 covers 8 bases. Germline lookup yields CDR1 SNHLY and CDR2 FYNNEI. J gave up 4 bases and V 4 bases, and 3 bases lay outside the gene matches. This CDR3 spans 13 amino acids. For the CDR3, the DNA is TGTGCCAGCAGTGTGGACAGGGATTACGAGCAGTACTTC. Translated, it gives CASSVDRDYEQYF. The full variable domain, with the rest looked up from reference TRBV2 and TRBJ2-7, is EPEVTQTPSHQVTQMGQEVILRCVPISNHLYFYWYRQILGQKVEFLVSFYNNEISEKSEIFDDQFSVERPDGSNFTLKIRSTKLEDSAMYFCASSVDRDYEQYFGPGTRLTVT.

This chain joins TRBV9 and TRBJ2-5; D may be TRBD1 (5 bases). The CDR3 extends over 14 amino acids. CDR1 and CDR2 from the germline V gene are SGDLS and YYNGEE. V was cut by 0 bases and J by 5 bases, with 11 bases left in between. CDR3: CASSVGVGQETQYF. In nucleotides, the CDR3 is TGTGCCAGCAGCGTAGGGGTGGGGCAGGAGACCCAGTACTTC.

The V gene is TRBV6-1, the J gene TRBJ2-1; tentative D call: TRBD1 (5 bases). This CDR3 contains 15 residues. Germline V gene sequence: CDR1 MNHNS, CDR2 SASEGT. Trimming took off 6 bases at V and 3 bases at J, with 15 bases between the two ends. For the CDR3, the DNA is TGTGCCAGCAGCCTCACCTCCGACAGCTACAATGAGCAGTTCTTC. As protein: CASSLTSDSYNEQFF.

The rearrangement links TRBV5-6 to TRBJ2-2; tentatively, D is TRBD2 (7 bases). The CDR3 is made up of 14 amino acids. CDR1 SGHDT and CDR2 YYEEEE come from the germline V gene. With 4 bases removed from V and 6 bases from J, the gap between germline ends came to 13 bases. CDR3 region: CASSRGGGAGELFF. DNA for the CDR3: TGTGCCAGCAGCCGAGGGGGGGGAGCCGGGGAGCTGTTTTTT.

The chain is built from TRBV27 and TRBJ2-2, with unresolved D. The ends were cut back, 8 bases at V and 8 bases at J, with 12 bases in the middle. Germline V lookup: CDR1 MNHEY, CDR2 SMNVEV (reference sequence). The CDR3 is made up of 12 amino acids. The CDR3 sequence: CASSSVSGELFF. Written as DNA, the CDR3 is TGTGCCAGCTCATCGGTGTCGGGGGAGCTGTTTTTT.

V is TRBV7-2 and J is TRBJ2-5; D is uncertain. The V gene's germline CDR1 is SGHTA and CDR2 FQGNSA. The CDR3 covers 14 residues. Trimming stripped 2 bases from V and 2 bases from J, with 9 bases between. The DNA of the CDR3 is TGTGCCAGCAGCTTAATCTCCGGGCAAGAGACCCAGTACTTC. This translates into CASSLISGQETQYF.

This sequence joins TRBV7-2 and TRBJ1-4; 9 bases fit TRBD1. V gave up 2 bases and J gave up 8 bases; unmatched junction bases: 3. CDR1 and CDR2 from the germline V gene are SGHTA and FQGNSA. This CDR3 spans 14 amino acids. The CDR3, as DNA: TGTGCCAGCAGCTTATCGACAGGGGGGGAAAAACTGTTTTTT. This sequence encodes CASSLSTGGEKLFF.

A single count supports this clone. The chain is built from TRBV6-5 and TRBJ1-6; TRBD1 might be the D (5 bases). Trimming took 7 bases from V and 6 from J, leaving 16 bases between them. This CDR3 is built from 15 residues. CDR1 MNHEY and CDR2 SVGAGI come from the germline V gene. Here the CDR3 reads CASNHRGGTNSPLHF. The CDR3 DNA follows: TGTGCCAGCAACCACCGGGGGGGGACTAATTCACCCCTCCACTTT.

The chain recombines TRBV4-1 with TRBJ2-1; the match to TRBD1 covers 7 bases. The V segment lost 0 bases and the J segment 10 bases; nucleotides outside the gene matches: 15. The CDR3 is 17 amino acids. The germline V gene encodes CDR1 MGHRA and CDR2 YSYEKL. The CDR3 region is CASSQEARGRPSLEQFF. The CDR3 DNA is TGCGCCAGCAGCCAAGAGGCTAGGGGGCGGCCATCCCTCGAGCAGTTCTTC.

This chain connects TRBV9 to TRBJ2-3; a weak D match, TRBD2 (6 bases). Trimming removed 3 bases at V and 3 bases at J, with 14 bases between. The CDR3 runs to 15 residues. CDR1 and CDR2 from the germline V gene are SGDLS and YYNGEE. The CDR3 region is CASSAAPSDTDTQYF. Written as DNA, the CDR3 is TGTGCCAGCAGCGCCGCCCCTAGCGATACAGATACGCAGTATTTT.

V gene TRBV5-1 combines with J gene TRBJ2-7; 9 nucleotides align to TRBD2. From germline, CDR1 is SGHRS and CDR2 YFSETQ. With 8 bases clipped from V and 3 bases from J, the junction kept 6 bases outside the gene matches. The CDR3 is 13 amino acids. The CDR3 spells CASSGGGRYEQYF. The CDR3 nucleotides are TGCGCCAGTAGCGGGGGCGGCCGCTACGAGCAGTACTTC. Variable domain in full (rest from reference TRBV5-1 and TRBJ2-7): KAGVTQTPRYLIKTRGQQVTLSCSPISGHRSVSWYQQTPGQGLQFLFEYFSETQRNKGNFPGRFSGRQFSNSRSEMNVSTLELGDSALYLCASSGGGRYEQYFGPGTRLTVT.

The table lists this clone with a count of one. The chain combines TRBV27 with TRBJ2-7; 7 positions agree with TRBD2. V shed 2 bases and J 6 bases; nucleotides not matched to a gene: 10. Germline assignment: CDR1 MNHEY and CDR2 SMNVEV (reference sequence). The CDR3 totals 15 residues. The CDR3 protein is CASSLDAGATLEQYF. CDR3 in DNA: TGTGCCAGCAGTTTAGACGCGGGAGCAACCCTCGAGCAGTACTTC.

J is TRBJ1-6 and V is TRBV28; 9 bases match TRBD1. Germline CDR1 and CDR2: MDHEN and SYDVKM. The CDR3 is 15 residues long. V lost 6 bases, J lost 9 bases, and 9 bases stayed unmatched. The DNA of the CDR3 is TGTGCCAGCAGCCCGAGGGGACAGGGAGGTTCACCCCTCCACTTT. Translating it yields CASSPRGQGGSPLHF.

The rearrangement uses TRBV7-2 and TRBJ2-7; 10 bases agree with TRBD1. CDR1 SGHTA and CDR2 FQGNSA come from the germline V gene. Unmatched junction bases numbered 9, after V lost 4 bases and J lost 3 bases. CDR3 length equals 16 residues. CDR3 amino acids: CASSSPWGQGNYEQYF. The CDR3 DNA follows: TGTGCCAGCAGCTCCCCATGGGGACAGGGGAACTACGAGCAGTACTTC. Full variable domain (outside the CDR3, taken from reference TRBV7-2 and TRBJ2-7): GAGVSQSPSNKVTEKGKDVELRCDPISGHTALYWYRQSLGQGLEFLIYFQGNSAPDKSGLPSDRFSAERTGGSVSTLTIQRTQQEDSAVYLCASSSPWGQGNYEQYFGPGTRLTVT.

This clone has just a few counts. The rearrangement joins TRBV5-6 to TRBJ2-3, with TRBD2 as a possible D gene (5 bases). CDR3 size: 11 residues. The V end lost 2 bases, the J end lost 11 bases, and 9 bases lay between the germline ends. CDR1 SGHDT and CDR2 YYEEEE come from the germline V gene. The CDR3, as DNA: TGTGCCAGCAGCTTCCGGGGAGAGCAGTATTTT. Translated: CASSFRGEQYF. The whole variable domain, filled in from reference TRBV5-6 and TRBJ2-3, reads DAGVTQSPTHLIKTRGQQVTLRCSPKSGHDTVSWYQQALGQGPQFIFQYYEEEERQRGNFPDRFSGHQFPNYSSELNVNALLLGDSALYLCASSFRGEQYFGPGTRLTVL.

CDR3 amino acids: CASSLTATNEKLFF. CDR3 bases: TGTGCCAGCAGCTTGACGGCAACTAATGAAAAACTGTTTTTT. The rearrangement links TRBV5-4 to TRBJ1-4; no definite D call. The CDR3 loop spans 14 amino acids. V lost 1 base and J 0 bases, leaving 4 bases between the germline ends. Germline CDR1 SGHNT, CDR2 YYREEE (reference sequence).

In regard to this clone: Other DNA sequences in the same sample also yield this CDR3. The V call is TRBV5-1, the J call TRBJ1-6, with 7 bases aligning to TRBD1. Germline V lookup: CDR1 SGHRS, CDR2 YFSETQ. This CDR3 region has 15 residues. Trimming at V came to 0 bases and at J to 5 bases, leaving 2 bases not matched to a gene. CDR3 in amino acids: CASSLEGQDNSPLHF. The CDR3 bases are TGCGCCAGCAGCTTGGAAGGACAGGATAATTCACCCCTCCACTTT.

The V call is TRBV10-3, the J call TRBJ1-4; D unresolved. The CDR3 has 15 amino acids. Per germline, CDR1 ENHRY and CDR2 SYGVKD. Trimming cost V 3 bases and J 7 bases, with 15 bases left between them. In nucleotides, the CDR3 is TGTGCCATCAGTGAAAACTCCCGTTCCGGTGAAAAACTGTTTTTT. Its translation: CAISENSRSGEKLFF.

The chain carries TRBV28 and TRBJ2-4, with D unresolved. Trimming stripped 7 bases from V and 0 bases from J, with 19 bases between. The germline V gene has CDR1 MDHEN and CDR2 SYDVKM. This CDR3 spans 17 amino acids. CDR3 in amino acids: CASTPFGGNLAKNIQYF. The CDR3 DNA is TGTGCCAGCACCCCCTTTGGCGGAAACCTAGCCAAAAACATTCAGTACTTC.

The rearrangement joins TRBV10-3 to TRBJ1-4; 10 nucleotides agree with TRBD1. Germline loops: CDR1 ENHRY, CDR2 SYGVKD. V lost 11 bases and J lost 6; bases outside the gene matches: 9. The CDR3 has 14 residues. DNA for the CDR3: TGTGCCTCGAAGGAGGGGACAGGGGATGAAAAACTGTTTTTT. Translated: CASKEGTGDEKLFF.

CDR3 DNA: TGTGCCAGCAGCCCAACCGACAGGGGACACGAGCAGTACTTC. Residues: CASSPTDRGHEQYF. The chain joins TRBV9 to TRBJ2-7, with TRBD1 matching 8 bases. The germline V gene encodes CDR1 SGDLS and CDR2 YYNGEE. Trimming at V came to 4 bases and at J to 5 bases, leaving 8 bases not matched to a gene. CDR3 length: 14 residues.

This clone was seen only once. One end of the junction is discordant with germline, which a read error may explain. Distinct nucleotide sequences in the sample also encode this CDR3. This chain joins TRBV4-3 and TRBJ1-6; weak D call: TRBD1 (5 bases). Germline V gives CDR1 LGHNA, CDR2 YSLEER. CDR3 length equals 16 residues. This chain's CDR3 is CASSRGGAAGNSPLHF. The CDR3 bases are TGCGCCAGCAGCCGCGGTGGGGCAGCGGGAAATTCCCCCCTCCACTTT.

V gene TRBV14 combines with J gene TRBJ1-4; D is perhaps TRBD1 (5 bases). Trimming took 0 bases from V and 4 from J, leaving 9 bases between them. Germline V gives CDR1 SGHDN, CDR2 FVKESK. This CDR3 has 15 amino acids. In DNA, the CDR3 is TGTGCCAGCAGCCAAGACAGGGCGAGTAATGAAAAACTGTTTTTT. This sequence encodes CASSQDRASNEKLFF.

This rearrangement joins TRBV4-3 to TRBJ1-2; 9 bases match TRBD1. The CDR3 consists of 16 residues. The V and J ends lost 0 bases and 4 bases, in that order; junction bases with no gene match: 6. CDR1 is LGHNA and CDR2 is YSLEER in the germline V gene. The CDR3, as DNA: TGCGCCAGCAGCCAAGACACAGGGGGCTACAGCTATGGCTACACCTTC. As protein: CASSQDTGGYSYGYTF.